This T cell receptor (beta chain) was documented in a study of OX40 agonist ivuxolimab in advanced cancers. Regarding the study as a whole: Among T cells, CD8+ cells averaged more expanded clones than CD4+ cells. At doses 0.1 to 3.0 mg/kg, CD4+ and CD8+ clones expanded.

Clones were read by immunoSEQ multiplex PCR, and TCRdb kept only the in-frame ones, dropping some. The sample lists some 30,000 clones, 65% to 75% seen once, with 12% in the top ten. In regard to this clone: Its cognate antigen is unknown.

The specimen was CD4+ or CD8+ T cells sorted from blood, collected in a trial of the OX40 agonist ivuxolimab. The source of this sequence is an adult with an advanced solid tumor such as melanoma, head and neck, liver or kidney cancer.

The CDR3 spells CASSLNSYEQFF. The CDR3 DNA reads as TGTGCCAGCAGTTTAAATAGCTATGAGCAGTTCTTC. This chain connects TRBV6-6 to TRBJ2-1; no reliable D call. V was shortened by 4 bases and J by 8 bases, with 9 bases between the two germline ends. This CDR3 has 12 amino acids. Per the germline V gene, CDR1 is MNHNY and CDR2 is SVGAGI (reference sequence).